This T cell receptor (beta chain) was sequenced in a study of blood T cell repertoires in COVID-19. Overall study: Spain, Italy and the United States supplied samples that represented acute and convalescent COVID-19. T cells, B-cell-depleted T cells, or PBMCs supplied cDNA or gDNA.

Germline lookup yields CDR1 MGHDK and CDR2 SYGVNS. This CDR3 is built from 14 residues. V was shortened by 7 bases and J by 0 bases, with 12 bases between the two germline ends. Per the study methods: Amplification from reference gene primers served as the basis for estimated nucleated cell counts. TCRdb's table, derived via immunoSEQ multiplex PCR, lists solely in-frame clones and lacks some. The V and J calls and clone size come from that table; D and trimming were worked out from the DNA. The sample records 120,000 to 150,000 clones, around four fifths being singletons. The source is a woman in her 40s with active or convalescent COVID-19. The chain is built from TRBV25-1 and TRBJ1-1; D ambiguous. The specimen sequenced was peripheral blood. The CDR3 DNA sequence: TGTGCCAGCACGACGGGATTCATGAACACTGAAGCTTTCTTT. Translating it yields CASTTGFMNTEAFF.